Each of the 5 T cell receptor beta chains below was sequenced from the same sample in a study. TCRdb itself ran the RT-PCR reads through MiXCR, one entry per CDR3 protein. The sample lists about 700,000 distinct CDR3 sequences; 12% to 15% were seen once. The sequencing input was memory CD4+ T cells from blood. These receptors originate from a female donor in good health, serving as a healthy control.

The chain employs TRBV28 and TRBJ1-6; no clear D gene. The CDR3 contains 16 residues. CDR1 is MDHEN, CDR2 SYDVKM, per germline. The V gene lost 4 bases and the J gene lost 5 bases, with 15 bases spanning the gap. CDR3 loop: CASSSPPTENNSPLHF. The CDR3 coding sequence is TGTGCCAGCAGTTCCCCCCCCACAGAAAATAATTCACCCCTCCACTTT.

In this sample, this clonotype turned up many times. V gene TRBV12-3 or TRBV12-4 combines with J gene TRBJ2-7; D gene ambiguous. This CDR3 has 15 amino acids. Deletions cut 6 bases from V and 1 base from J, with 16 bases between. The CDR3 is CASSRGVVESYEQYF. CDR3 nucleotide sequence: TGTGCCAGCAGCCGTGGGGTTGTTGAGTCCTACGAGCAGTACTTC.

The gene calls are TRBV20-1 and TRBJ2-4, with 8 bases that match TRBD2. V shed 5 bases, J shed 3 bases, and the junction held 12 bases outside the gene matches. Germline CDR1 DFQATT, CDR2 SNEGSKA (reference sequence). There are 16 residues in the CDR3. The CDR3 sequence: CSASGRARSLKNIQYF. CDR3 nucleotides: TGCAGTGCTTCCGGGAGGGCCCGGTCGCTCAAAAACATTCAGTACTTC.

The sample holds a few counts of this clonotype. The CDR3 loop is CASSLSEGDTQYF. In DNA form, the CDR3 reads TGTGCCAGCAGCTTGAGCGAAGGGGATACGCAGTATTTT. V usage is TRBV7-2 and J usage is TRBJ2-3; D gene uncertain. The CDR3 sequence is 13 residues long. The V gene lost 3 bases and the J gene lost 6 bases, with 10 bases spanning the gap. In germline, CDR1 is SGHTA, CDR2 FQGNSA.

The chain joins TRBV5-1 to TRBJ2-1; D may be TRBD2 (6 bases). Germline V gene lookup returns CDR1 SGHRS and CDR2 YFSETQ. V lost 4 bases and J lost 0, with 17 bases in between. The CDR3 runs to 17 residues. CDR3 sequence: CASSPTAGLSSYNEQFF. As DNA, the CDR3 is TGCGCCAGCAGCCCGACGGCGGGACTGAGCTCCTACAATGAGCAGTTCTTC.